This T cell receptor (beta chain) appears in the sequencing data of a study of blood T cell repertoires in COVID-19. Measured with immunoSEQ multiplex PCR; TCRdb has only the in-frame clones, and not every one. This sample has about 120,000 clones, with about 90% found just once. The CDR3 sequence is 15 residues long. The germline CDR1 and CDR2 sequences are SGDLS and YYNGEE. The germline V and J ends were trimmed by 3 bases and 0 bases, with 11 bases remaining between them. Sequencing was performed on peripheral blood. This chain links TRBV9 with TRBJ2-3; D not certain. The sequence derives from a woman between 50 and 59 years old with active or convalescent COVID-19. The CDR3 region is CASSADLASTDTQYF. The CDR3 bases are TGTGCCAGCAGCGCAGACTTAGCCAGCACAGATACGCAGTATTTT. Full variable domain (outside the CDR3, taken from reference TRBV9 and TRBJ2-3): DSGVTQTPKHLITATGQRVTLRCSPRSGDLSVYWYQQSLDQGLQFLIQYYNGEERAKGNILERFSAQQFPDLHSELNLSSLELGDSALYFCASSADLASTDTQYFGPGTRLTVL.